The 17 T cell receptor beta chains presented below share a single source sample, sequenced in a study of cytomegalovirus exposure and HLA in healthy donors. PCR was performed using 60 Vbeta and 13 Jbeta primers. Some clones are missing from TCRdb's copy, which holds only in-frame ones; the method was immunoSEQ multiplex PCR. In the table there are approximately 140,000 clones, around 80% of which are singletons. The sequenced sample was PBMCs. Every receptor here comes from a woman in her 50s in good health and CMV-seronegative.

J is TRBJ2-7 and V is TRBV10-1, with TRBD1 as a possible D gene (6 bases). Germline CDR1 reads WNHNN; CDR2 reads SYGVQD (reference sequence). The V end was cut by 6 bases, the J end by 0 bases, with 15 bases between. The CDR3 has 15 amino acids. CDR3 bases: TGCGCCAGCAGATCCGACAGGAGCAGCTCCTACGAGCAGTACGTC. It translates to CASRSDRSSSYEQYV.

V is TRBV7-8 and J is TRBJ2-7, with 9 bases identical to TRBD2. The J segment lost 0 bases and the V segment lost 1 base, leaving 16 bases of the junction unmatched. The CDR3 extends over 20 amino acids. The germline gives CDR1 SGHVS, CDR2 FQNEAQ. Written as DNA, the CDR3 is TGTGCCAGCAGCTTAGGGCTAGCGGGAAACCTAGGACAGGACTCCTACGAGCAGTACGTC. Amino acids: CASSLGLAGNLGQDSYEQYV.

The genes are TRBV4-3 and TRBJ1-1, with 7 bases fitting TRBD1. V was clipped by 4 bases and J by 4 bases; unmatched bases: 6. The CDR3 runs to 14 residues. Per the germline V gene, CDR1 is LGHNA and CDR2 is YSLEER. The CDR3 protein is CASSPRQGGTEAFF. The CDR3 coding sequence is TGCGCCAGCAGCCCCAGACAGGGCGGCACTGAAGCTTTCTTT.

The chain couples TRBV4-2 to TRBJ2-1; TRBD2 matches 8 bases. V lost 0 bases and J lost 9; bases outside the gene matches: 7. The length of the CDR3 is 15 residues. Germline V gives CDR1 LGHNA, CDR2 YNFKEQ. The DNA of the CDR3 is TGTGCCAGCAGCCAAGATCCCGGGACTAGTAGTGAGCAGTTCTTC. Translating it yields CASSQDPGTSSEQFF.

This clone came up a few times. The chain employs TRBV15 and TRBJ2-5, with D tentatively TRBD2 (6 bases). V was cut by 2 bases and J by 9 bases, with 13 bases left in between. CDR1 LNHNV and CDR2 YYDKDF come from the germline V gene (reference sequence). This CDR3 contains 13 residues. The CDR3 DNA sequence: TGTGCCACCAGCAGAAGGAGGGAGTTAGCCCAGTACTTC. Its protein is CATSRRRELAQYF.

This clone was counted only a few times. The rearrangement links TRBV27 to TRBJ1-4; D is unresolved. The CDR3 has 14 residues. Trimming took 5 bases from V and 1 from J, leaving 8 bases between them. Germline-derived CDR1 and CDR2 are MNHEY and SMNVEV (reference sequence). The CDR3 DNA follows: TGTGCCAGCAGTAGCCGGGGAACTAATGAAAAACTGTTTTTT. Translating gives CASSSRGTNEKLFF.

Only one count was recorded for this clone. The chain employs TRBV4-1 and TRBJ2-2; TRBD2 aligns across 12 bases. With 5 bases clipped from V and 1 base from J, the junction kept 11 bases outside the gene matches. Germline V CDR1 and CDR2: MGHRA, YSYEKL. This CDR3 has 19 residues. The CDR3 here is CASSMGTLGLAGNTGELFF. CDR3 bases: TGCGCCAGCAGCATGGGGACGCTGGGACTAGCGGGGAACACCGGGGAGCTGTTTTTT.

This clone was seen only a few times. This chain uses TRBV19 with TRBJ2-3, with 10 positions matching TRBD2. Germline V CDR1 and CDR2: LNHDA, SQIVND (reference sequence). Germline trimming cut 5 bases from V and 0 bases from J; bases unmatched to any gene: 2. The CDR3 is 15 residues long. CDR3 bases: TGTGCCAGTAGTGCACTAGCGGGGAGCACAGATACGCAGTATTTT. This gives the protein CASSALAGSTDTQYF.

V usage is TRBV6-6 and J usage is TRBJ2-3, with 10 bases lining up with TRBD2. CDR1 and CDR2 (germline): MNHNY, SVGAGI (reference sequence). CDR3 size: 16 residues. The junction had 4 bases not matched to a gene; V was cut back by 2 bases and J by 2 bases. CDR3 protein: CASSYGAGGVTDTQYF. CDR3 DNA: TGTGCCAGCAGTTACGGAGCGGGAGGGGTCACAGATACGCAGTATTTT.

J is TRBJ1-5 and V is TRBV28; D is possibly TRBD1 (6 bases). Germline V gene lookup returns CDR1 MDHEN and CDR2 SYDVKM. Trimming removed 6 bases at V and 6 bases at J, with 15 bases between. The CDR3 contains 14 residues. CDR3: CASRPHRAVQPQHF. In DNA, the CDR3 is TGTGCCAGCAGGCCGCACAGGGCAGTTCAGCCCCAGCATTTT. The full variable domain, with the rest looked up from reference TRBV28 and TRBJ1-5, is DVKVTQSSRYLVKRTGEKVFLECVQDMDHENMFWYRQDPGLGLRLIYFSYDVKMKEKGDIPEGYSVSREKKERFSLILESASTNQTSMYLCASRPHRAVQPQHFGDGTRLSIL.

The V and J genes are TRBV2 and TRBJ2-7; TRBD1 is a possible D gene (6 bases). CDR1 is SNHLY, CDR2 FYNNEI, per germline. This CDR3 is built from 15 residues. V was cut by 4 bases and J by 6 bases, with 19 bases left in between. The CDR3 DNA sequence: TGTGCCAGCAGTGTTCAGGGGCCGAGTGTTGGCGAGCAGTACGTC. It translates to CASSVQGPSVGEQYV.

V and J are TRBV6-5 and TRBJ2-3; 7 bases map to TRBD2. CDR3 length: 14 residues. Germline CDR1 is MNHEY and CDR2 is SVGAGI. V gave up 7 bases and J gave up 2 bases; unmatched junction bases: 6. CDR3 DNA: TGTGCCAGCACACGGCTAGCGGACACAGATACGCAGTATTTT. Amino acid sequence: CASTRLADTDTQYF.

The chain carries TRBV6-1 and TRBJ2-7; 7 bases map to TRBD2. The CDR3 is 15 amino acids. The V segment lost 4 bases and the J segment 2 bases; nucleotides outside the gene matches: 8. CDR1 is MNHNS and CDR2 is SASEGT in the germline V gene. CDR3 amino acids: CASSGGWEGPYEQYV. The CDR3 coding sequence is TGTGCCAGCAGTGGAGGGTGGGAGGGCCCCTACGAGCAGTACGTC.

The rearrangement uses TRBV28 and TRBJ2-5; 10 bases fit TRBD1. The length of the CDR3 is 17 residues. Germline-derived CDR1 and CDR2 are MDHEN and SYDVKM. V trimming: 6 bases; J trimming: 5 bases; junction bases outside the gene matches: 15. Here the CDR3 DNA reads TGTGCCAGCAGCAACACCGGGACAGGGGTAGTCGGCGAGACCCAGTACTTC. It codes for CASSNTGTGVVGETQYF.

The chain combines TRBV18 with TRBJ2-7; a possible D gene is TRBD2 (5 bases). Per germline, CDR1 KGHSH and CDR2 LQKENI. V was trimmed by 4 bases and J by 3 bases, leaving 19 bases between them. CDR3 size: 16 residues. The CDR3 coding sequence is TGTGCCAGCTCACAACTGTCCGGAGCGGCCCGCTACGAGCAGTACTTC. It specifies CASSQLSGAARYEQYF.

The gene calls are TRBV29-1 and TRBJ2-5, with D perhaps TRBD2 (6 bases). The V end lost 6 bases, the J end lost 5 bases, and 19 bases lay between the germline ends. The CDR3 is 14 amino acids. Germline CDR1 and CDR2: SQVTM and ANQGSEA. DNA of the CDR3: TGCAGCGTGGCGGGACGTAGTCGTGGGGAGACCCAGTACTTC. Protein sequence: CSVAGRSRGETQYF.

This chain connects TRBV5-1 to TRBJ2-2; 7 bases fit TRBD1. After removal of 4 bases from V and 7 bases from J, the junction contained 7 bases not matched to a gene. CDR1 is SGHRS, CDR2 YFSETQ, per germline. The CDR3 consists of 14 residues. CDR3 in amino acids: CASSPDRVIGELFF. The CDR3 DNA sequence: TGCGCCAGCAGCCCCGACAGGGTAATCGGGGAGCTGTTTTTT.